The 25 T cell receptor beta chains given below trace back to one sample, sequenced in a study of blood T cell repertoires in COVID-19. Profiling relied on immunoSEQ multiplex PCR, and the TCRdb table lists in-frame clones only, not all of them. The sample records around 19,000 clones, around 90% being singletons. Input material: peripheral blood. The receptors stem from a human donor in a cohort sampled during active COVID-19.

The J gene is TRBJ2-1, the V gene TRBV7-2; TRBD1 might be the D (5 bases). Germline V CDR1 and CDR2: SGHTA, FQGNSA. CDR3 length equals 14 residues. The germline V and J ends were trimmed by 3 bases and 10 bases, with 16 bases remaining between them. CDR3 sequence reads: CASSLGPTSREQFF. In nucleotides, the CDR3 is TGTGCCAGCAGCTTGGGGCCAACCAGCAGAGAGCAGTTCTTC.

This chain connects TRBV30 to TRBJ1-3; 7 nucleotides match TRBD1. Trimming took 0 bases from V and 4 from J; bases not matched to a gene: 6. Germline CDR1 is GTSNPN and CDR2 is SVGIG (reference sequence). The CDR3 is made up of 15 amino acids. CDR3 region: CAWSVQGTAGNTIYF. CDR3 bases: TGTGCCTGGAGTGTACAGGGGACGGCAGGAAACACCATATATTTT.

The chain employs TRBV7-9 and TRBJ1-2, with 7 bases identical to TRBD1. V lost 1 base to trimming and J lost 4 bases; unmatched junction nucleotides: 6. This CDR3 is built from 15 residues. Germline CDR1 and CDR2: SEHNR and FQNEAQ (reference sequence). The DNA for the CDR3 is TGTGCCAGCAGCTTAGGGGACAGCCGCTTCTATGGCTACACCTTC. Translated, it gives CASSLGDSRFYGYTF. Together with reference TRBV7-9 and TRBJ1-2, the CDR3 gives the full variable domain: DTGVSQNPRHKITKRGQNVTFRCDPISEHNRLYWYRQTLGQGPEFLTYFQNEAQLEKSRLLSDRFSAERPKGSFSTLEIQRTEQGDSAMYLCASSLGDSRFYGYTFGSGTRLTVV.

This clone is medium-sized in the sample. V gene TRBV5-1 combines with J gene TRBJ2-7; the match to TRBD2 covers 7 bases. CDR3 length: 16 amino acids. Germline V lookup: CDR1 SGHRS, CDR2 YFSETQ. The junction had 10 bases not matched to a gene; V was cut back by 0 bases and J by 4 bases. For the CDR3, the DNA is TGCGCCAGCAGCTTGGCCCCTAGCGGAGGTTATTACGAGCAGTACTTC. Its translation: CASSLAPSGGYYEQYF.

V usage is TRBV3-1 (or the pseudogene TRBV3-2) and J usage is TRBJ1-3, with TRBD1 matching over 10 bases. The CDR3 loop spans 15 amino acids. Germline trimming cut 4 bases from V and 6 bases from J; bases unmatched to any gene: 6. The germline CDR1 and CDR2 sequences are LGHDT and YNNKEL (reference sequence). CDR3 region: CASSLTGQGTNTIYF. In nucleotides, the CDR3 is TGTGCCAGCAGCCTTACGGGACAGGGGACAAACACCATATATTTT.

CDR3 in DNA: TGTGCCAGCAGCCCGCGACTAGCACAGGAGACCCAGTACTTC. Its protein is CASSPRLAQETQYF. The chain has TRBV7-6 and TRBJ2-5; 7 bases align to TRBD2. The CDR3 loop spans 14 amino acids. Germline V gene sequence: CDR1 SGHVS, CDR2 FNYEAQ. V was clipped by 5 bases and J by 5 bases; unmatched bases: 8.

The chain links TRBV4-1 to TRBJ1-2; D ambiguous. V was cut by 4 bases and J by 6 bases, with 21 bases left in between. Germline V gene lookup returns CDR1 MGHRA and CDR2 YSYEKL. There are 16 residues in the CDR3. CDR3 sequence (DNA): TGCGCCAGCAGCCGCCTAGGTGGGGAGGGTATAGATGGCTACACCTTC. It specifies CASSRLGGEGIDGYTF.

The gene calls are TRBV11-2 and TRBJ2-3, with 9 bases that match TRBD2. The germline V gene has CDR1 SGHAT and CDR2 FQNNGV. This CDR3 is built from 17 residues. V lost 1 base, J lost 5 bases, and 10 bases stayed unmatched. The CDR3: CASSLVPSGRLLDTQYF. The CDR3 region has the DNA TGTGCCAGCAGCTTAGTGCCCAGCGGGAGGTTGCTAGATACGCAGTATTTT.

The chain uses TRBV6-5 and TRBJ2-4, with 7 bases aligning to TRBD2. The V gene's germline CDR1 is MNHEY and CDR2 SVGAGI. V shed 5 bases, J shed 6 bases, and the junction held 4 bases outside the gene matches. The CDR3 loop spans 13 amino acids. In DNA form, the CDR3 reads TGTGCCAGCAGTCCGACGGGAGGAAACATTCAGTACTTC. Protein sequence: CASSPTGGNIQYF.

The chain combines TRBV9 with TRBJ2-1, with 14 bases fitting TRBD2. Trimming at V came to 4 bases and at J to 6 bases, leaving 3 bases not matched to a gene. The CDR3 is made up of 15 amino acids. CDR1 and CDR2 from the germline V gene are SGDLS and YYNGEE. The CDR3: CASSPGLAGANEQFF. The CDR3 bases are TGTGCCAGCAGCCCGGGACTAGCGGGAGCCAATGAGCAGTTCTTC.

This clone was picked up a small number of times. This chain links TRBV4-1 with TRBJ1-1; D possibly corresponds to TRBD1 (5 bases). Trimming cost V 5 bases and J 5 bases, with 15 bases left between them. Germline V CDR1 and CDR2: MGHRA, YSYEKL. CDR3 length equals 14 residues. CDR3 amino acids: CASSADSGGTEAFF. In nucleotides, the CDR3 is TGCGCCAGCAGCGCCGACAGCGGGGGTACTGAAGCTTTCTTT.

The chain employs TRBV28 and TRBJ2-1, with TRBD2 matching 11 bases. Germline V gene sequence: CDR1 MDHEN, CDR2 SYDVKM. Trimming at V came to 6 bases and at J to 8 bases, leaving 9 bases not matched to a gene. The CDR3 has 15 amino acids. The chain's CDR3 is CASRLAGAPDDEQFF. The CDR3 region has the DNA TGTGCCAGCAGACTAGCGGGAGCGCCGGATGATGAGCAGTTCTTC.

This chain uses TRBV3-1 (or the pseudogene TRBV3-2) with TRBJ1-2; tentative D call: TRBD1 (5 bases). The germline V gene has CDR1 LGHDT and CDR2 YNNKEL (reference sequence). With 4 bases removed from V and 7 bases from J, the gap between germline ends came to 16 bases. The CDR3 is made up of 14 amino acids. CDR3 region: CASSLKGFLVGYTF. The CDR3 coding sequence is TGTGCCAGCAGCCTTAAGGGGTTCTTAGTTGGCTACACCTTC.

The sample holds a few counts of this clone. The V gene is TRBV3-1 (or the pseudogene TRBV3-2), the J gene TRBJ2-1; 9 nucleotides align to TRBD2. With V trimmed by 3 bases and J by 6 bases, 6 bases remained unmatched. Germline CDR1 is LGHDT and CDR2 is YNNKEL (reference sequence). This CDR3 comprises 15 residues. Here the CDR3 reads CASSHRIAGANEQFF. The CDR3 DNA follows: TGTGCCAGCAGCCATCGTATAGCGGGAGCCAATGAGCAGTTCTTC.

The chain joins TRBV7-6 to TRBJ2-5, with D uncertain. This CDR3 contains 16 residues. With 7 bases removed from V and 4 bases from J, the gap between germline ends came to 22 bases. Per germline, CDR1 SGHVS and CDR2 FNYEAQ. CDR3 nucleotides: TGTGCCAGCACCCTATTATCCCCAGAAGGCGGAGAGACCCAGTACTTC. Protein: CASTLLSPEGGETQYF.

CDR3 sequence (DNA): TGTGCCTGGAGTATTCAGGGGGCACAGCCCCAGCATTTT. It codes for CAWSIQGAQPQHF. The chain is built from TRBV30 and TRBJ1-5; 8 bases map to TRBD1. The germline V gene encodes CDR1 GTSNPN and CDR2 SVGIG (reference sequence). The CDR3 spans 13 residues. With V trimmed by 2 bases and J by 7 bases, 4 bases remained unmatched.

This chain uses TRBV11-2 with TRBJ1-6, with D maybe TRBD1 (6 bases). This CDR3 is built from 14 residues. The germline V gene has CDR1 SGHAT and CDR2 FQNNGV. Trimming left V 5 bases short and J 7 bases short, with 12 bases between. The CDR3 reads CASSLQGNNSPLHF. The CDR3 DNA follows: TGTGCCAGCAGCCTACAGGGCAACAATTCACCCCTCCACTTT.

As DNA, the CDR3 is TGTGCCAGCAGCCCCGGGGGGACCGGGGAGCTGTTTTTT. Translating it yields CASSPGGTGELFF. The chain employs TRBV7-9 and TRBJ2-2; 7 positions match TRBD2. The germline CDR1 and CDR2 sequences are SEHNR and FQNEAQ (reference sequence). This CDR3 comprises 13 residues. The V segment lost 5 bases and the J segment 5 bases; nucleotides outside the gene matches: 2.

A single count supports this clone. The chain is built from TRBV11-2 and TRBJ2-7; 10 bases match TRBD2. CDR3 length: 15 amino acids. Germline assignment: CDR1 SGHAT and CDR2 FQNNGV. Losses at the gene ends were 5 bases for V and 5 bases for J; bases not matched to a gene: 9. Here the CDR3 reads CASSPPSGRVHEQYF. CDR3 nucleotide sequence: TGTGCCAGCAGCCCACCTAGCGGGAGAGTCCACGAGCAGTACTTC.

The chain uses TRBV5-1 and TRBJ2-7; no reliable D call. Germline CDR1 SGHRS, CDR2 YFSETQ. There are 14 residues in the CDR3. The V end lost 1 base, the J end lost 0 bases, and 8 bases lay between the germline ends. For the CDR3, the DNA is TGCGCCAGCAGCTTGAAAACGGTCTCCTACGAGCAGTACTTC. This translates into CASSLKTVSYEQYF.

For the CDR3, the DNA is TGTGCCAGCAGACCCCCGGGAGGCGGGGCAGATACGCAGTATTTT. This sequence encodes CASRPPGGGADTQYF. This sequence joins TRBV28 and TRBJ2-3, with 7 bases lining up with TRBD2. Trimming took 6 bases from V and 4 from J; bases not matched to a gene: 10. Germline values: CDR1 MDHEN, CDR2 SYDVKM. There are 15 residues in the CDR3. Based on the CDR3 plus reference TRBV28 and TRBJ2-3, the full variable domain is DVKVTQSSRYLVKRTGEKVFLECVQDMDHENMFWYRQDPGLGLRLIYFSYDVKMKEKGDIPEGYSVSREKKERFSLILESASTNQTSMYLCASRPPGGGADTQYFGPGTRLTVL.

The chain links TRBV4-1 to TRBJ2-7, with D perhaps matching TRBD2 (6 bases). The V end was cut by 3 bases, the J end by 4 bases, with 19 bases between. The V gene's germline CDR1 is MGHRA and CDR2 YSYEKL. This CDR3 has 16 amino acids. CDR3 DNA: TGCGCCAGCAGCCAGTTTTCCGGGACTCACCCTTACGAGCAGTACTTC. Amino acid sequence: CASSQFSGTHPYEQYF.

The chain uses TRBV3-1 (or the pseudogene TRBV3-2) and TRBJ1-1; D is ambiguous. Germline V gives CDR1 LGHDT, CDR2 YNNKEL (reference sequence). The length of the CDR3 is 14 residues. Trimming took 3 bases from V and 4 from J, leaving 12 bases between them. The CDR3 protein is CASSQEGVSTEAFF. The CDR3 region has the DNA TGTGCCAGCAGCCAGGAGGGAGTGAGCACTGAAGCTTTCTTT.

This clone has just one count. V is TRBV29-1 and J is TRBJ2-6, with 8 bases identical to TRBD2. This CDR3 comprises 17 residues. V lost 1 base, J lost 0 bases, and 5 bases stayed unmatched. Germline values: CDR1 SQVTM, CDR2 ANQGSEA. CDR3 protein: CSVEARGDYSGANVLTF. The CDR3 nucleotides read TGCAGCGTTGAAGCGCGGGGGGATTACTCTGGGGCCAACGTCCTGACTTTC.

This rearrangement joins TRBV18 to TRBJ1-2, with D possibly being TRBD1 (6 bases). This CDR3 region has 15 residues. V lost 2 bases to trimming and J lost 3 bases, with 13 bases between them. Germline CDR1 KGHSH, CDR2 LQKENI. Here the CDR3 reads CASSPGAGEHYGYTF. The CDR3 DNA reads as TGTGCCAGCTCACCAGGGGCAGGGGAGCACTATGGCTACACCTTC.